Listed here is a single TCR beta chain. The sample belongs to a study of blood T cells in healthy people across ages. This CDR3 contains 14 residues. With a J-beta primer mix and a sample-barcoded 5' primer, a second PCR ran about 7 to 12 cycles. TCRdb re-called the 5' RACE reads through MiXCR, storing one row per CDR3 protein. Among some 900,000 distinct CDR3 sequences listed, about 44% were seen once. The chain recombines TRBV12-3 or TRBV12-4 with TRBJ2-4; possible D gene TRBD1, 6 bases. The end of the DNA aligns better with TRBJ2-5, so the J call may be wrong. The TCR originated in a young man in good health. Sequencing was done on a sample of blood. The CDR3 DNA reads as TGTGCCAGCAGTCAGAGAGGGGGATTAGAGACCCAGTACTTC. Translation gives CASSQRGGLETQYF.